This TCR beta chain was sequenced in a study of CD8 T cells in Susac syndrome (dated by TCRdb to between 2019 and 2020). Looking at the study overall: Whether CD8+ T cell activation and differentiation in Susac syndrome was antigen driven was tested using repertoire sequencing. General study outcomes and caveats: The number of individuals in the TCR sequencing and HLA analysis was recognized as being relatively small.

V drops 8 bases and J drops 2 bases, leaving 7 bases in between. Including the terminal cysteine and phenylalanine, the CDR3 comprises 12 residues. Only the CDR3 portion is preserved as DNA: 36 bases, with reading frame beginning at the first base. Taken from the germline V gene, the CDR1 and CDR2 loops are MNHNS and SASEGT. RNA was extracted with the RNeasy kit and roughly 0.45 to 1 ug was reverse transcribed using random hexamers. The immunoSEQ multiplex PCR assay, which covers 54 Vbeta and 13 Jbeta segments, was used to amplify TCR beta CDR3 regions. Bias from PCR amplification was corrected by using a synthetic template baseline for primer optimization and for computational correction. The study's processing was this. Reads were assigned to V, D and J genes according to IMGT and analyzed in immunoSEQ Analyzer, with only productive sequences retained. Clonality was computed as one minus Shannon entropy normalized by log2 of the number of productive unique sequences. Public and private clones were assessed among the 100 most prevalent clones of each patient and control. Susac-specific clones were defined as absent from healthy and MS cohorts, 850 to 1,300 published viral clones and other ImmuneACCESS disease sequences. TCRdb trimmed public reads at Q25 via fastp, called clones via MiXCR and kept in-frame beta chains. Each entry is one CDR3 protein sequence, shown with its most common DNA and genes. The V and J calls here are based on TCRdb, not the publication. A total of some 120,000 distinct CDR3 sequences appear in this sample, 90% to 95% of them only once. The ten largest clonotypes hold more than 0.09% of the sample.

Peripheral blood CD8+ and CD4+ T cells from healthy donors, Susac syndrome patients and multiple sclerosis patients were profiled using high-throughput TCR beta sequencing. Healthy donors were included as age- and sex-matched controls. Bulk CD8+ and CD4+ T cells were purified magnetically by negative isolation, whereas CD8+ TEMRA cells were enriched by FACS. Blood was collected in EDTA tubes and processed within 24 hours, with PBMCs isolated through density gradient centrifugation. PBMCs destined for TCR sequencing were cryopreserved in liquid nitrogen and later thawed in a 37 °C water bath. A purity of at least 90% was achieved for sorted or isolated CD4+, CD8+ and CD8+ TEMRA cells. In the case of this clonotype: Its antigen remains unidentified. The sample holds no much larger clone one base away, and base qualities are not on file.

This TCR came from a human donor in good health. Sequencing was done on a sample of CD4+ T cells from PBMCs. Rearrangement joined TRBV6-1 to TRBJ2-1, with no confidently assigned D gene. The DNA sequence is as follows: TGTGCCAGCGGCTTAACCTACAATGAGCAGTTCTTC. Its translation is CASGLTYNEQFF.